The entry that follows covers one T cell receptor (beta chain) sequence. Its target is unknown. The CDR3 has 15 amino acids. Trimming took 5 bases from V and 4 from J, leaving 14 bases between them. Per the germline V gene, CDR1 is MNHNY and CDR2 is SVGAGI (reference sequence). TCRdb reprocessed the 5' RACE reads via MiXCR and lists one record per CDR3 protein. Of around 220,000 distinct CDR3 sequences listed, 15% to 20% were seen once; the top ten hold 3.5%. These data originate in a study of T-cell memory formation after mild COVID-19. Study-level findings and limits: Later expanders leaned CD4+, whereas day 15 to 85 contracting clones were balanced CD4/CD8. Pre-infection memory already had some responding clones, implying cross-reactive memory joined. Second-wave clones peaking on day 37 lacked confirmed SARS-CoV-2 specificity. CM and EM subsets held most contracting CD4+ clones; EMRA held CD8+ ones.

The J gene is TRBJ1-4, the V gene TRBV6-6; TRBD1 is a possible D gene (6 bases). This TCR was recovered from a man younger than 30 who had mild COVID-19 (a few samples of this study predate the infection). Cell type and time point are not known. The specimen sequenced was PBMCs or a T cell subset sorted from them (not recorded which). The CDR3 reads CASSTGTWGNEKLFF. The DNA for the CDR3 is TGTGCCAGCAGTACTGGGACATGGGGTAATGAAAAACTGTTTTTT.